The clone carrying this T cell receptor (beta chain) showed up many times. This entry belongs to a study of T cells of healthy individuals. The CDR3 is 18 residues long. Trimming removed 7 bases from V and 2 bases from J; junction bases left unmatched: 17. Germline-derived CDR1 and CDR2 are MGHDK and SYGVNS. Each CDR3 protein gets one entry after TCRdb re-called the 5' RACE reads with MiXCR. This sample has some 69,000 distinct CDR3 sequences; 16% occur once, and the top ten carry around 4.7%. The chain is built from TRBV25-1 and TRBJ2-3, with 8 bases matching TRBD2. The clonotype originates from a human donor in good health. CDR3 in DNA: TGTGCCAGCACTCATGGGGCGGGGGGCCAGGCTCTCACAGATACGCAGTATTTT. It codes for CASTHGAGGQALTDTQYF.